These 20 T cell receptor beta chains were sequenced from one sample in a study of shared clonotypes between healthy human individuals. Method: immunoSEQ multiplex PCR; TCRdb's copy keeps in-frame clones and lacks some. Of about 1.1 million clones in the sample, around 78% were seen once. The sample comprised memory CD4+ T cells from PBMCs. Subset here: CD45RA-negative fraction. The receptors were sampled from a man aged 18 to 29 in good health. Some clones in this sample may be carry-over from other donors' samples.

The genes are TRBV7-3 and TRBJ2-5; tentatively, D is TRBD1 (5 bases). V gave up 2 bases and J gave up 4 bases, with 17 bases separating them. Germline V gene sequence: CDR1 SGHTA, CDR2 FQGTGA. The CDR3 is 16 residues long. The CDR3 DNA reads as TGTGCCAGCAGCTTAGGGGCATTGTGGGAATCAGAGACCCAGTACTTC. This translates into CASSLGALWESETQYF.

This chain links TRBV7-9 with TRBJ1-2; D is unresolved. V lost 10 bases, J lost 3 bases, and 12 bases lay in between. The CDR3 extends over 12 amino acids. From germline, CDR1 is SEHNR and CDR2 FQNEAQ (reference sequence). CDR3 amino acids: CATSRVDYGYTF. The DNA of the CDR3 is TGTGCCACCTCTAGGGTGGACTATGGCTACACCTTC. The full variable domain, with the rest looked up from reference TRBV7-9 and TRBJ1-2, is DTGVSQNPRHKITKRGQNVTFRCDPISEHNRLYWYRQTLGQGPEFLTYFQNEAQLEKSRLLSDRFSAERPKGSFSTLEIQRTEQGDSAMYLCATSRVDYGYTFGSGTRLTVV.

This chain connects TRBV25-1 to TRBJ2-3; D may be TRBD1 (6 bases). From germline, CDR1 is MGHDK and CDR2 SYGVNS. The CDR3 covers 15 residues. The germline V and J ends were trimmed by 5 bases and 0 bases, with 12 bases remaining between them. The CDR3 reads CASSKTGPSTDTQYF. The CDR3 DNA reads TGTGCCAGCAGTAAAACAGGGCCTAGCACAGATACGCAGTATTTT.

The gene calls are TRBV5-1 and TRBJ2-7; 11 nucleotides agree with TRBD1. V shed 2 bases and J 5 bases; nucleotides not matched to a gene: 6. CDR3 length equals 15 residues. Germline CDR1 and CDR2: SGHRS and YFSETQ. The CDR3, as DNA: TGCGCCAGCAGCTTTGAGGACAGGGGGCTCAACGAGCAGTACTTC. Protein sequence: CASSFEDRGLNEQYF.

V and J are TRBV20-1 and TRBJ2-1; no definite D call. The CDR3 runs 11 residues. Between the trimmed V and J ends, which lost 7 bases and 4 bases, there was a span of 8 bases. The germline V gene encodes CDR1 DFQATT and CDR2 SNEGSKA (reference sequence). CDR3 residues: CSEMGYNEQFF. For the CDR3, the DNA is TGCAGTGAGATGGGTTACAATGAGCAGTTCTTC.

Concerning this clone: This CDR3 is also generated by other DNA sequences in the sample. The chain uses TRBV4-1 and TRBJ1-5; unclear D gene. V lost 1 base to trimming and J lost 0 bases, with 7 bases between them. The CDR3 covers 15 residues. Per the germline V gene, CDR1 is MGHRA and CDR2 is YSYEKL. The CDR3 sequence is CASSQGLYSNQPQHF. CDR3 DNA: TGCGCCAGCAGCCAAGGTCTGTATAGCAATCAGCCCCAGCATTTT.

A note on this clone: The junction departs from the called germline gene at one end, perhaps through a read error. The CDR3, as DNA: TGTGCCAGCAGCCCAAACCGGGTAGGGTCAGACTTC. Residues: CASSPNRVGSDF. The genes are TRBV7-2 and TRBJ2-7; D ambiguous. The CDR3 consists of 12 residues. Germline V lookup: CDR1 SGHTA, CDR2 FQGNSA.

This clone appeared a single time. Other DNA sequences within the sample encode an identical CDR3. The chain links TRBV30 to TRBJ2-1; D is ambiguous. Germline-derived CDR1 and CDR2 are GTSNPN and SVGIG (reference sequence). The CDR3 has 11 residues. Trimming removed 0 bases from V and 6 bases from J, with 3 bases in between. The CDR3: CAWSVGNEQFF. Written as DNA, the CDR3 is TGTGCCTGGAGTGTTGGCAATGAGCAGTTCTTC.

The genes are TRBV9 and TRBJ2-3; 9 bases align to TRBD2. This CDR3 is 16 amino acids long. Germline V gene lookup returns CDR1 SGDLS and CDR2 YYNGEE. Germline trimming cut 0 bases from V and 3 bases from J; bases unmatched to any gene: 5. The CDR3 region has the DNA TGTGCCAGCAGCGTAGGGTCTAGCGGGACGACAGATACGCAGTATTTT. The encoded protein is CASSVGSSGTTDTQYF.

V is TRBV28 and J is TRBJ1-5; 7 nucleotides agree with TRBD1. Germline V gene sequence: CDR1 MDHEN, CDR2 SYDVKM. The ends lost 6 bases at V and 1 base at J; junction bases unmatched: 6. CDR3 length: 15 residues. The CDR3 spells CASRSDRVSNQPQHF. CDR3 coding DNA: TGTGCCAGCAGATCCGACAGGGTGAGCAATCAGCCCCAGCATTTT.

The rearrangement links TRBV18 to TRBJ1-5; D unresolved. Trimming took off 1 base at V and 6 bases at J, with 10 bases between the two ends. Germline loops: CDR1 KGHSH, CDR2 LQKENI. The CDR3 is made up of 14 amino acids. The CDR3 loop is CASSPQGLSQPQHF. CDR3 DNA: TGTGCCAGCTCACCACAGGGTCTAAGTCAGCCCCAGCATTTT.

The gene calls are TRBV28 and TRBJ2-6; D possibly uses TRBD1 or TRBD2 (5 bases each). The germline V and J ends were trimmed by 10 bases and 0 bases, with 16 bases remaining between them. The CDR3 is 16 amino acids. Germline loops: CDR1 MDHEN, CDR2 SYDVKM. This CDR3 reads CAISGRYTSGANVLTF. DNA of the CDR3: TGTGCCATCTCGGGGCGATACACCTCTGGGGCCAACGTCCTGACTTTC. The full variable domain, its missing parts supplied by reference TRBV28 and TRBJ2-6, is DVKVTQSSRYLVKRTGEKVFLECVQDMDHENMFWYRQDPGLGLRLIYFSYDVKMKEKGDIPEGYSVSREKKERFSLILESASTNQTSMYLCAISGRYTSGANVLTFGAGSRLTVL.

The chain joins TRBV4-2 to TRBJ2-7; D is perhaps TRBD1 or TRBD2 (5 bases each). The V gene lost 4 bases and the J gene lost 5 bases, with 12 bases spanning the gap. This CDR3 contains 13 residues. CDR1 is LGHNA, CDR2 YNFKEQ, per germline. The CDR3 bases are TGTGCCAGCAGCCGGGACCTCGAGGACGAGCAGTACTTC. Amino acid sequence: CASSRDLEDEQYF.

The genes are TRBV7-9 and TRBJ2-5, with D unresolved. V lost 5 bases to trimming and J lost 4 bases, with 8 bases between them. This CDR3 region has 12 residues. Germline V lookup: CDR1 SEHNR, CDR2 FQNEAQ (reference sequence). The CDR3 protein is CASSPVGETQYF. The CDR3 nucleotides read TGTGCCAGCAGCCCGGTGGGAGAGACCCAGTACTTC.

This chain links TRBV29-1 with TRBJ2-3, with 8 bases identical to TRBD1. This CDR3 contains 14 residues. The junction had 8 bases not matched to a gene; V was cut back by 7 bases and J by 2 bases. The germline V gene has CDR1 SQVTM and CDR2 ANQGSEA. The CDR3 DNA sequence: TGCAGCGCGACAGGGGACACCTCCACAGATACGCAGTATTTT. Its translation is CSATGDTSTDTQYF.

This clone was detected many times. The same CDR3 also results from other DNA sequences found in this sample. The gene calls are TRBV20-1 and TRBJ1-2; D perhaps matches TRBD1 (5 bases). V shed 6 bases and J shed 8 bases, with 13 bases lying between them. CDR3 length equals 11 residues. In germline, CDR1 is DFQATT, CDR2 SNEGSKA (reference sequence). CDR3 loop: CSARSGSGYTF. The CDR3 DNA follows: TGCAGTGCCCGATCAGGGAGCGGCTACACCTTC.

The chain carries TRBV29-1 and TRBJ2-5, with D possibly being TRBD1 or TRBD2 (6 bases each). V was pared by 6 bases and J by 4 bases, with 15 bases between. Per germline, CDR1 SQVTM and CDR2 ANQGSEA. The CDR3 spans 13 residues. The CDR3 nucleotides are TGCAGCGTAGGGCAGGGGCGGGGAGAGACCCAGTACTTC. Translated: CSVGQGRGETQYF. Drawing the rest from reference TRBV29-1 and TRBJ2-5, the complete variable domain is SAVISQKPSRDICQRGTSLTIQCQVDSQVTMMFWYRQQPGQSLTLIATANQGSEATYESGFVIDKFPISRPNLTFSTLTVSNMSPEDSSIYLCSVGQGRGETQYFGPGTRLLVL.

J is TRBJ2-3 and V is TRBV29-1; D not certain. Germline V lookup: CDR1 SQVTM, CDR2 ANQGSEA. V lost 6 bases and J 0 bases, leaving 16 bases between the germline ends. The CDR3 is made up of 15 amino acids. The CDR3 coding sequence is TGCAGCGTCAGACGAGGTAGGGCGAGCACAGATACGCAGTATTTT. Its translation: CSVRRGRASTDTQYF.

This chain joins TRBV14 and TRBJ1-1; D perhaps matches TRBD1 (6 bases). This CDR3 has 16 residues. CDR1 and CDR2 (germline): SGHDN, FVKESK. V dropped 0 bases and J dropped 5 bases, with 16 bases sitting between them. The CDR3 sequence: CASSQDVYGGWTEAFF. Written as DNA, the CDR3 is TGTGCCAGCAGCCAAGATGTCTATGGGGGCTGGACTGAAGCTTTCTTT.

This chain links TRBV30 with TRBJ2-1; 9 positions match TRBD2. Per germline, CDR1 GTSNPN and CDR2 SVGIG (reference sequence). The CDR3 is 20 residues long. V gave up 0 bases and J gave up 3 bases; unmatched junction bases: 18. CDR3 sequence: CAWSVSRPLAGFPYYNEQFF. CDR3 nucleotides: TGTGCCTGGAGTGTAAGTCGCCCCCTAGCGGGGTTCCCTTACTACAATGAGCAGTTCTTC. The variable domain in full, with the rest retrieved from reference TRBV30 and TRBJ2-1, is SQTIHQWPATLVQPVGSPLSLECTVEGTSNPNLYWYRQAAGRGLQLLFYSVGIGQISSEVPQNLSASRPQDRQFILSSKKLLLSDSGFYLCAWSVSRPLAGFPYYNEQFFGPGTRLTVL.